Each of the 14 T cell receptor beta chains below was sequenced from the same sample in a study of T cells after yellow fever vaccination. Each CDR3 protein gets one entry after TCRdb re-called the 5' RACE reads with MiXCR. This table has roughly 350,000 distinct CDR3 sequences, roughly 4% appearing once. The sample in question was PBMCs, obtained 5 days after the yellow fever booster vaccination. The receptors were sampled from a man aged 18 to 30 who received the YFV17D yellow fever vaccine.

Ten or more counts support this clonotype. The chain has TRBV7-2 and TRBJ2-2; D possibly matches TRBD1 or TRBD2 (5 bases each). The CDR3 covers 15 residues. Germline-derived CDR1 and CDR2 are SGHTA and FQGNSA. V lost 5 bases, J lost 3 bases, and 13 bases lay in between. CDR3 DNA: TGTGCCAGCAGCGACGGGACGGGCTACACCGGGGAGCTGTTTTTT. It is translated as CASSDGTGYTGELFF.

The gene calls are TRBV7-9 and TRBJ2-7; 12 bases are a match to TRBD2. This CDR3 comprises 14 residues. V trimming: 8 bases; J trimming: 4 bases; junction bases outside the gene matches: 6. CDR1 and CDR2 (germline): SEHNR, FQNEAQ (reference sequence). This chain's CDR3 is CASGGLAGFYEQYF. Written as DNA, the CDR3 is TGTGCCAGCGGCGGACTAGCGGGGTTTTACGAGCAGTACTTC.

This clonotype was found many times. This sequence joins TRBV29-1 and TRBJ1-1; the D gene is possibly TRBD1 (6 bases). The CDR3 has 12 residues. Trimming cost V 2 bases and J 8 bases, with 12 bases left between them. From germline, CDR1 is SQVTM and CDR2 ANQGSEA. The CDR3 nucleotides are TGCAGCGTTGAAAGGCAGGGGCTCGAAGCTTTCTTT. It is translated as CSVERQGLEAFF.

The chain couples TRBV6-2 or TRBV6-3 to TRBJ2-7; D might be TRBD2 (5 bases). The CDR3 sequence is 15 residues long. The V end lost 5 bases, the J end lost 2 bases, and 16 bases lay between the germline ends. CDR1 is MNHEY and CDR2 is SVGEGT in the germline V gene. Written as DNA, the CDR3 is TGTGCCAGCAGTCGCGGGCCCGGGCCTACCTACGAGCAGTACGTC. Translated: CASSRGPGPTYEQYV.

This chain connects TRBV3-1 to TRBJ2-1; D gene ambiguous. The CDR3 is 12 amino acids. V lost 2 bases and J lost 9, with 8 bases in between. Germline CDR1 is LGHDT and CDR2 is YNNKEL (reference sequence). The CDR3 DNA reads as TGTGCCAGCAGCCAATGGGCGGCTGAGCAGTTCTTC. Translation gives CASSQWAAEQFF.

This clonotype was detected once. V gene TRBV20-1 combines with J gene TRBJ2-1, with TRBD2 as a possible D gene (5 bases). CDR1 is DFQATT and CDR2 is SNEGSKA in the germline V gene (reference sequence). V was cut by 1 base and J by 4 bases, with 11 bases left in between. This CDR3 is 14 amino acids long. The CDR3 DNA sequence: TGCAGTGCTAGAGCGGCTAGAGGGTACAATGAGCAGTTCTTC. Protein product: CSARAARGYNEQFF.

This chain connects TRBV9 to TRBJ1-4; 9 bases match TRBD1. Losses at the gene ends were 3 bases for V and 4 bases for J; bases not matched to a gene: 1. Germline CDR1 is SGDLS and CDR2 is YYNGEE. The CDR3 extends over 14 amino acids. CDR3 amino acids: CASSGGQGNEKLFF. CDR3 bases: TGTGCCAGCAGCGGGGGACAGGGTAATGAAAAACTGTTTTTT.

This chain connects TRBV18 to TRBJ2-3; 10 bases agree with TRBD2. The V gene's germline CDR1 is KGHSH and CDR2 LQKENI. The CDR3 has 17 amino acids. V trimming: 5 bases; J trimming: 1 base; junction bases outside the gene matches: 9. The CDR3 spells CASSATLTSGGTDTQYF. The DNA for the CDR3 is TGTGCCAGCTCAGCCACCCTCACTAGCGGGGGCACAGATACGCAGTATTTT.

In regard to this clonotype: One junction end disagrees with the germline gene, perhaps due to a read error. The V and J genes are TRBV6-5 and TRBJ2-2, with 7 bases fitting TRBD1. The germline CDR1 and CDR2 sequences are MNHEY and SVGAGI. CDR3 length: 13 amino acids. As DNA, the CDR3 is TGTGCCAGCCGACAGGGTTCGACCGGGGAGCTGATTTTT. Its protein product is CASRQGSTGELIF.

This clonotype was seen a few times. The chain carries TRBV5-1 and TRBJ1-1; TRBD1 is a possible D gene (5 bases). The germline V gene encodes CDR1 SGHRS and CDR2 YFSETQ. CDR3 length equals 15 residues. With 2 bases removed from V and 1 base from J, the gap between germline ends came to 12 bases. The CDR3 here is CASSFTGGANTEAFF. The CDR3 DNA reads TGCGCCAGCAGCTTCACAGGTGGGGCGAACACTGAAGCTTTCTTT.

The rearrangement links TRBV6-2 or TRBV6-3 to TRBJ1-2, with D perhaps TRBD1 (6 bases). CDR3 length: 16 amino acids. The V end lost 5 bases, the J end lost 4 bases, and 20 bases lay between the germline ends. The germline gives CDR1 MNHEY, CDR2 SVGEGT. The CDR3 DNA is TGTGCCAGCAGTACCCGGACAGCGACCCCTCTCTATGGCTACACCTTC. It codes for CASSTRTATPLYGYTF.

CDR3 sequence reads: CASSPRDRKMQPHSPLHF. As DNA, the CDR3 is TGTGCCAGCAGCCCAAGGGACAGGAAAATGCAACCCCATTCACCCCTCCACTTT. V gene TRBV6-5 combines with J gene TRBJ1-6; 8 bases match TRBD1. Germline V gives CDR1 MNHEY, CDR2 SVGAGI. Unmatched junction bases numbered 18, after V lost 6 bases and J lost 8 bases. The CDR3 runs to 18 residues.

This clonotype was detected only a few times. This chain connects TRBV6-5 to TRBJ1-3; 8 nucleotides agree with TRBD1. Per germline, CDR1 MNHEY and CDR2 SVGAGI. The CDR3 loop spans 17 amino acids. The V segment lost 6 bases and the J segment 0 bases; nucleotides outside the gene matches: 10. Here the CDR3 reads CASSQSGQGLSGNTIYF. The CDR3 DNA reads as TGTGCCAGCAGCCAGAGTGGACAGGGCCTCTCTGGAAACACCATATATTTT.

In this sample, this clonotype turned up a few times. The chain combines TRBV7-8 with TRBJ2-7, with 9 bases identical to TRBD1. Trimming took 2 bases from V and 2 from J; bases not matched to a gene: 7. CDR3 size: 16 residues. Germline values: CDR1 SGHVS, CDR2 FQNEAQ. The chain's CDR3 is CASSLRRDRVTYEQYV. The CDR3, as DNA: TGTGCCAGCAGCTTACGCCGGGACAGGGTCACCTACGAGCAGTACGTC.